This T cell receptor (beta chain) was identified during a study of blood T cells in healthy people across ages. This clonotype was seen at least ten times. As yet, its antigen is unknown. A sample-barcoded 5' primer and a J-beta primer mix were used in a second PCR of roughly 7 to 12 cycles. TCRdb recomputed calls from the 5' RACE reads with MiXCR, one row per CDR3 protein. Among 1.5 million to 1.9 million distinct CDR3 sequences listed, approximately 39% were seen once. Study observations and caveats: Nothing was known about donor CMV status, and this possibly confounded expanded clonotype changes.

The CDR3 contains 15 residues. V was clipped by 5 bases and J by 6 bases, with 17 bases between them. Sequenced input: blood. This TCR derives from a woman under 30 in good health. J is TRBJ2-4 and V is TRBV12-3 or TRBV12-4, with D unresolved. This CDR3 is CASSPAPVVLNIQYF. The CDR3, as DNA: TGTGCCAGCAGTCCCGCCCCGGTGGTGCTAAACATTCAGTACTTC.